These 29 T cell receptor beta chains came from one sample sequenced in a study of Tregs in tolerant kidney transplant recipients. The nonmyeloablative bone marrow transplants came from related graft donors, with transient mixed chimerism. Sequencing used immunoSEQ multiplex PCR; TCRdb keeps in-frame clones, though not all of them. The table shows tens of thousands of clones, with roughly nine tenths occurring only once. Sample: CD8+ T cells from blood (PBMCs), taken 24 months after the transplant. The receptors shown here come from a human patient who received a combined kidney and bone marrow transplant. Some T cells may be the graft donor's.

This clone has just one count. The same CDR3 can be traced to other DNA sequences in this sample. The chain carries TRBV9 and TRBJ1-6; TRBD1 matches at 9 bases. Trimming at V came to 0 bases and at J to 10 bases, leaving 8 bases not matched to a gene. Germline-derived CDR1 and CDR2 are SGDLS and YYNGEE. The CDR3 extends over 16 amino acids. The CDR3 DNA reads TGTGCCAGCAGCGTAGATCCGGGACAGGGTCAATCACCCCTCCACTTT. Translation: CASSVDPGQGQSPLHF.

This clone was observed once. The gene calls are TRBV28 and TRBJ2-7; TRBD1 matches 11 bases. This CDR3 comprises 16 residues. V lost 3 bases to trimming and J lost 3 bases; unmatched junction nucleotides: 7. Germline lookup yields CDR1 MDHEN and CDR2 SYDVKM. CDR3 nucleotide sequence: TGTGCCAGCAGTTTTCCTACGGGACAGGGGGTCTACGAGCAGTACTTC. Translated: CASSFPTGQGVYEQYF.

The chain is built from TRBV5-4 and TRBJ1-1, with D perhaps matching TRBD1 (5 bases). V lost 4 bases, J lost 0 bases, and 16 bases lay in between. CDR3 length: 16 amino acids. Germline values: CDR1 SGHNT, CDR2 YYREEE (reference sequence). Here the CDR3 DNA reads TGTGCCAGCAGCCCCTCCCGACAGAACATGAACACTGAAGCTTTCTTT. It specifies CASSPSRQNMNTEAFF.

CDR3 bases: TGCAGCGTTGTGGCCAGGCGGGATCGCGGAAACACCATATATTTT. This codes for CSVVARRDRGNTIYF. This rearrangement joins TRBV29-1 to TRBJ1-3, with D uncertain. This CDR3 comprises 15 residues. Between the trimmed V and J ends, which lost 4 bases and 4 bases, there was a span of 17 bases. From germline, CDR1 is SQVTM and CDR2 ANQGSEA.

Concerning this clone: Mismatch with germline at one junction end may stem from a read error. V usage is TRBV10-1 and J usage is TRBJ1-6, with no clear D. This CDR3 region has 12 residues. The germline CDR1 and CDR2 sequences are WNHNN and SYGVQD (reference sequence). DNA for the CDR3: TGCGCCACTGGACGGACTAATTCCCCCCTCCACTTT. Translating gives CATGRTNSPLHF.

The CDR3 reads CASPRSWELFF. The CDR3 DNA reads TGTGCCAGCCCGAGAAGCTGGGAGCTGTTTTTT. The chain links TRBV6-4 to TRBJ2-2; D not resolved. The V end lost 8 bases, the J end lost 9 bases, and 10 bases lay between the germline ends. CDR3 size: 11 residues. From germline, CDR1 is MRHNA and CDR2 SNTAGT.

In DNA form, the CDR3 reads TGTGCCAGACAGGGTGCTAGCGGGAGGGCCACGGATGAGCAGTTCTTC. Translating it yields CARQGASGRATDEQFF. The V and J genes are TRBV2 and TRBJ2-1; 12 bases are shared with TRBD2. The ends lost 9 bases at V and 8 bases at J; junction bases unmatched: 14. There are 16 residues in the CDR3. The V gene's germline CDR1 is SNHLY and CDR2 FYNNEI.

Only one count was recorded for this clone. Other DNA sequences in the sample encode the same CDR3. The rearrangement links TRBV11-2 to TRBJ1-1; tentatively, D is TRBD1 (6 bases). The CDR3 spans 15 residues. Germline CDR1 and CDR2: SGHAT and FQNNGV. V gave up 4 bases and J gave up 0 bases, with 12 bases separating them. For the CDR3, the DNA is TGTGCCAGCAGCTCGGATGACAGGTTGAACACTGAAGCTTTCTTT. Amino acids: CASSSDDRLNTEAFF.

The chain recombines TRBV15 with TRBJ2-7; the D gene is possibly TRBD1 (6 bases). Trimming left V 2 bases short and J 4 bases short, with 15 bases between. CDR1 is LNHNV, CDR2 YYDKDF, per germline (reference sequence). The CDR3 loop spans 15 amino acids. Written as DNA, the CDR3 is TGTGCCACCAGCAGAAGACACGGGACACCGTACGAGCAGTACTTC. Protein sequence: CATSRRHGTPYEQYF.

The rearrangement joins TRBV27 to TRBJ2-1; maybe TRBD2 (5 bases). The CDR3 spans 12 residues. V lost 6 bases and J 3 bases, leaving 6 bases between the germline ends. CDR1 MNHEY and CDR2 SMNVEV come from the germline V gene (reference sequence). The DNA for the CDR3 is TGTGCCAGCAGCCGGGACTACAATGAGCAGTTCTTC. Translation: CASSRDYNEQFF.

Comments on this clone: The junction does not match germline at one end; this may be a read error. This rearrangement joins TRBV2 to TRBJ1-4; 8 bases are a match to TRBD1. The CDR3 is made up of 15 amino acids. CDR1 and CDR2 from the germline V gene are SNHLY and FYNNEI. The CDR3: CASIPRGRDQEKLVF. Here the CDR3 DNA reads TGTGCCAGCATACCCAGGGGGCGCGATCAGGAAAAACTGGTTTTT.

The rearrangement links TRBV4-1 to TRBJ2-1; D gene unclear. Per the germline V gene, CDR1 is MGHRA and CDR2 is YSYEKL. V lost 1 base to trimming and J lost 15 bases, with 10 bases between them. The length of the CDR3 is 11 residues. CDR3 DNA sequence: TGCGCCAGCAGCCAAGGCAGGTTTCGGTTCTTC. It encodes CASSQGRFRFF.

The CDR3 DNA reads as TGTGCCAGCAGTGACACTAGCGGGGGCCAAGAGACCCAGTACTTC. Its protein product is CASSDTSGGQETQYF. V gene TRBV6-4 combines with J gene TRBJ2-5, with 11 bases matching TRBD2. V was pared by 2 bases and J by 1 base, with 0 bases of the junction left unmatched. Germline CDR1 is MRHNA and CDR2 is SNTAGT. There are 15 residues in the CDR3.

The gene calls are TRBV7-9 and TRBJ2-1; D is perhaps TRBD2 (5 bases). This CDR3 has 15 amino acids. Germline CDR1 is SEHNR and CDR2 is FQNEAQ (reference sequence). V lost 0 bases, J lost 6 bases, and 12 bases lay in between. The CDR3 DNA follows: TGTGCCAGCAGCTTAGCCATACTAGTTGGCAATGAGCAGTTCTTC. It translates to CASSLAILVGNEQFF.

The rearrangement links TRBV5-6 to TRBJ2-5; perhaps TRBD2 as D (6 bases). This CDR3 has 13 residues. Germline V CDR1 and CDR2: SGHDT, YYEEEE. The V gene lost 4 bases and the J gene lost 5 bases, with 12 bases spanning the gap. Written as DNA, the CDR3 is TGTGCCAGCAGCGGAGGGGTGGGGGAGACCCAGTACTTC. It translates to CASSGGVGETQYF.

The genes are TRBV7-6 and TRBJ2-1; D not certain. CDR3 length: 15 amino acids. Per germline, CDR1 SGHVS and CDR2 FNYEAQ. V lost 5 bases and J 2 bases, leaving 13 bases between the germline ends. The chain's CDR3 is CASSRAYIPYNEQFF. The CDR3 DNA reads as TGTGCCAGCAGCCGCGCTTATATACCCTACAATGAGCAGTTCTTC.

V usage is TRBV12-5 and J usage is TRBJ2-7; 7 bases line up with TRBD1. V shed 3 bases, J shed 2 bases, and the junction held 4 bases outside the gene matches. CDR3 length equals 14 residues. Germline CDR1 is LGHNT and CDR2 is FRNRAP. In DNA, the CDR3 is TGTGCTAGTGGTTTAGAACAGGGGCCCTACGAGCAGTACTTC. Amino acid sequence: CASGLEQGPYEQYF.

Worth noting for this clone: This CDR3 is also generated by other DNA sequences in the sample. The rearrangement uses TRBV10-3 and TRBJ1-6; TRBD1 is a possible D gene (6 bases). Germline-derived CDR1 and CDR2 are ENHRY and SYGVKD. This CDR3 is 14 amino acids long. Trimming shortened V by 2 bases and J by 7 bases, and 9 bases separated the two germline ends. For the CDR3, the DNA is TGTGCCATCAGTGAGGAGGGGGGGAATTCACCCCTCCACTTT. Translation: CAISEEGGNSPLHF.

V and J are TRBV19 and TRBJ1-2; D might be TRBD1 (5 bases). V lost 3 bases to trimming and J lost 5 bases, with 7 bases between them. CDR3 length: 12 amino acids. CDR1 LNHDA and CDR2 SQIVND come from the germline V gene (reference sequence). The DNA for the CDR3 is TGTGCCAGTAGTATGACAGTTTATGGCTACACCTTC. Protein sequence: CASSMTVYGYTF.

The genes are TRBV13 and TRBJ2-1; 14 nucleotides align to TRBD2. Germline values: CDR1 PRHDT, CDR2 FYEKMQ (reference sequence). The CDR3 is 16 amino acids. Germline trimming cut 8 bases from V and 4 bases from J; bases unmatched to any gene: 7. CDR3 protein: CASGGLAGGAYNEQFF. The DNA for the CDR3 is TGTGCCAGCGGAGGACTAGCGGGAGGTGCATACAATGAGCAGTTCTTC.

The chain recombines TRBV11-2 with TRBJ2-1; 10 bases are a match to TRBD2. This CDR3 region has 18 residues. Germline V gives CDR1 SGHAT, CDR2 FQNNGV. V lost 7 bases, J lost 0 bases, and 12 bases stayed unmatched. The CDR3 sequence is CASTPSSGSPNSYNEQFF. In DNA, the CDR3 is TGTGCCAGCACCCCCTCTAGCGGGAGTCCCAACTCCTACAATGAGCAGTTCTTC. Supplemented by reference TRBV11-2 and TRBJ2-1, the full variable domain reads EAGVAQSPRYKIIEKRQSVAFWCNPISGHATLYWYQQILGQGPKLLIQFQNNGVVDDSQLPKDRFSAERLKGVDSTLKIQPAKLEDSAVYLCASTPSSGSPNSYNEQFFGPGTRLTVL.

CDR3 sequence (DNA): TGCAGCGTACTAGCGTTATATGAGCAGTTCTTC. It specifies CSVLALYEQFF. This chain connects TRBV29-1 to TRBJ2-1; 7 nucleotides match TRBD2. Germline V CDR1 and CDR2: SQVTM, ANQGSEA. Trimming took 6 bases from V and 8 from J; bases not matched to a gene: 4. The CDR3 spans 11 residues.

The chain joins TRBV6-6 to TRBJ1-2, with 8 bases matching TRBD1. Germline values: CDR1 MNHNY, CDR2 SVGAGI (reference sequence). The CDR3 totals 14 residues. After removal of 0 bases from V and 3 bases from J, the junction contained 0 bases not matched to a gene. The CDR3 here is CASSYSGQDYGYTF. CDR3 bases: TGTGCCAGCAGTTACTCGGGACAGGACTATGGCTACACCTTC.

The V and J genes are TRBV11-2 and TRBJ2-2; a possible D gene is TRBD2 (7 bases). Trimming took 5 bases from V and 8 from J, leaving 12 bases between them. The CDR3 spans 13 residues. Germline CDR1 is SGHAT and CDR2 is FQNNGV. The CDR3 here is CASSRGAGGELFF. CDR3 in DNA: TGTGCCAGCAGCCGGGGGGCAGGTGGGGAGCTGTTTTTT. The full variable domain, in which reference TRBV11-2 and TRBJ2-2 provide the parts outside the CDR3, is EAGVAQSPRYKIIEKRQSVAFWCNPISGHATLYWYQQILGQGPKLLIQFQNNGVVDDSQLPKDRFSAERLKGVDSTLKIQPAKLEDSAVYLCASSRGAGGELFFGEGSRLTVL.

This chain uses TRBV27 with TRBJ2-1; the match to TRBD2 covers 12 bases. Germline V lookup: CDR1 MNHEY, CDR2 SMNVEV (reference sequence). CDR3 length: 16 residues. Trimming cost V 5 bases and J 2 bases; bases outside gene matches: 4. The CDR3 nucleotides read TGTGCCAGCAGTCCGCTAGCGGGGGGGCCCTACAATGAGCAGTTCTTC. As protein: CASSPLAGGPYNEQFF.

The chain is built from TRBV13 and TRBJ2-2; 14 nucleotides agree with TRBD2. J gave up 1 base and V 5 bases, and 3 bases lay outside the gene matches. Germline CDR1 PRHDT, CDR2 FYEKMQ (reference sequence). The length of the CDR3 is 17 residues. The CDR3 region has the DNA TGTGCCAGCAGCCAGGGACTAGCGGGAGAGAACACCGGGGAGCTGTTTTTT. This translates into CASSQGLAGENTGELFF.

V gene TRBV5-4 combines with J gene TRBJ2-7; tentatively, D is TRBD2 (5 bases). CDR3 length: 12 residues. Germline CDR1 is SGHNT and CDR2 is YYREEE (reference sequence). The V end was cut by 4 bases, the J end by 13 bases, with 18 bases between. The CDR3 loop is CASSPGREPLYF. The CDR3 DNA reads as TGTGCCAGCAGCCCGGGAAGAGAACCGCTCTACTTC.

This chain uses TRBV6-5 with TRBJ2-7; TRBD1 might be the D (6 bases). Trimming pared 8 bases from V and 4 bases from J, leaving 15 bases between. CDR3 length: 13 residues. In germline, CDR1 is MNHEY, CDR2 SVGAGI. CDR3 coding DNA: TGTGCCAGCGCCTCAGGGGTCTGGTACGAGCAGTACTTC. It codes for CASASGVWYEQYF.

This chain uses TRBV23-1 with TRBJ2-1; 12 bases are shared with TRBD2. TRBV23-1 is known as an ORF, though its function is uncertain. V lost 2 bases and J lost 2; bases outside the gene matches: 10. This CDR3 is built from 19 residues. The CDR3 loop reads CASSQIGPGLAGTYNEQFF. Here the CDR3 DNA reads TGCGCCAGCAGTCAAATAGGGCCGGGACTAGCGGGCACCTACAATGAGCAGTTCTTC.